The 28 T cell receptor beta chains in this list originate from one sample, sequenced in a study of T-cell memory formation after mild COVID-19. TCRdb fed the 5' RACE reads into MiXCR, producing one record per CDR3 protein. The table shows approximately 290,000 distinct CDR3 sequences, with 15% to 20% occurring only once. Input material: PBMCs or a T cell subset sorted from them (not recorded which). The receptors stem from a man aged 18 to 29 who had mild COVID-19 (a few samples of this study predate the infection). Cell type and time point are not known.

The V call is TRBV7-8, the J call TRBJ2-1, with D perhaps given as TRBD1 or TRBD2 (5 bases each). There are 16 residues in the CDR3. V was cut by 1 base and J by 1 base, with 11 bases left in between. Germline V gene lookup returns CDR1 SGHVS and CDR2 FQNEAQ. This chain's CDR3 is CASSLGRTRSYNEQFF. CDR3 nucleotides: TGTGCCAGCAGCTTAGGGAGGACACGTTCCTACAATGAGCAGTTCTTC.

This chain links TRBV5-6 with TRBJ2-7; D may be TRBD2 (5 bases). The CDR3 totals 14 residues. Trimming left V 4 bases short and J 3 bases short, with 14 bases between. Germline-derived CDR1 and CDR2 are SGHDT and YYEEEE. The CDR3 reads CASSPGRGYYEQYV. The CDR3 DNA sequence: TGTGCCAGCAGCCCCGGACGGGGTTACTACGAGCAGTACGTC.

The V call is TRBV6-5, the J call TRBJ2-3; TRBD2 is a possible D gene (6 bases). V gave up 2 bases and J gave up 2 bases, with 11 bases separating them. There are 15 residues in the CDR3. CDR1 MNHEY and CDR2 SVGAGI come from the germline V gene. CDR3 bases: TGTGCCAGCAGTTACGGACCGGGGGACACAGATACGCAGTATTTT. Its protein product is CASSYGPGDTDTQYF.

The V and J genes are TRBV12-5 and TRBJ2-2; 7 bases are a match to TRBD1. Trimming cost V 7 bases and J 4 bases; bases outside gene matches: 9. Germline V gene data show CDR1 as LGHNT and CDR2 as FRNRAP. This CDR3 is 15 amino acids long. CDR3 amino acids: CASASDRVGTGELFF. In nucleotides, the CDR3 is TGTGCTAGTGCATCAGACAGGGTTGGCACCGGGGAGCTGTTTTTT.

This clonotype was observed a few times. This rearrangement joins TRBV7-8 to TRBJ1-1, with 11 bases identical to TRBD1. Germline V gives CDR1 SGHVS, CDR2 FQNEAQ. CDR3 length: 16 amino acids. The ends lost 4 bases at V and 9 bases at J; junction bases unmatched: 13. The CDR3 spells CASSSGQGVRGDKAFF. CDR3 DNA sequence: TGTGCCAGCAGCTCGGGACAGGGGGTGAGAGGTGACAAAGCTTTCTTT.

The genes are TRBV20-1 and TRBJ2-3; D not certain. Germline assignment: CDR1 DFQATT and CDR2 SNEGSKA (reference sequence). V lost 3 bases to trimming and J lost 5 bases, with 6 bases between them. The CDR3 contains 11 residues. The CDR3 DNA reads as TGCAGTGCTAGGTTCGTAGATACGCAGTATTTT. This sequence encodes CSARFVDTQYF.

The chain recombines TRBV4-2 with TRBJ1-6; 11 positions agree with TRBD1. V shed 3 bases and J 7 bases; nucleotides not matched to a gene: 5. CDR3 size: 16 residues. Germline V gene data show CDR1 as LGHNA and CDR2 as YNFKEQ. DNA for the CDR3: TGTGCCAGCAGCCAGGGACAGGGGGAAGGCAATTCACCCCTCCACTTT. It specifies CASSQGQGEGNSPLHF.

V is TRBV11-1 and J is TRBJ2-3; 9 nucleotides line up with TRBD1. Per germline, CDR1 SGHAT and CDR2 FQDESV (reference sequence). Trimming removed 5 bases from V and 4 bases from J; junction bases left unmatched: 10. This CDR3 is 16 amino acids long. This CDR3 is CASSDSGTGQADTQYF. In nucleotides, the CDR3 is TGTGCCAGCAGCGACTCCGGGACAGGGCAGGCAGATACGCAGTATTTT.

This clonotype was detected a few times. The chain employs TRBV14 and TRBJ1-1, with 10 bases identical to TRBD1. The trim removed 3 bases at V and 7 bases at J, leaving 5 bases unmatched. The germline V gene has CDR1 SGHDN and CDR2 FVKESK. CDR3 size: 14 residues. The CDR3 here is CASSHPGQGFEAFF. The DNA of the CDR3 is TGTGCCAGCAGCCACCCGGGACAGGGGTTTGAAGCTTTCTTT. Filled out from reference TRBV14 and TRBJ1-1, the complete variable domain reads EAGVTQFPSHSVIEKGQTVTLRCDPISGHDNLYWYRRVMGKEIKFLLHFVKESKQDESGMPNNRFLAERTGGTYSTLKVQPAELEDSGVYFCASSHPGQGFEAFFGQGTRLTVV.

The J gene is TRBJ1-6, the V gene TRBV27, with D possibly matching TRBD1 (5 bases). The CDR3 has 17 residues. Between the trimmed V and J ends, which lost 6 bases and 0 bases, there was a span of 15 bases. Germline CDR1 and CDR2: MNHEY and SMNVEV (reference sequence). CDR3 protein: CASRTAAAGSYNSPLHF. The CDR3 bases are TGTGCCAGCAGGACAGCTGCAGCCGGCTCCTATAATTCACCCCTCCACTTT.

The chain is built from TRBV7-6 and TRBJ1-4; D is unclear. The CDR3 contains 15 residues. V was shortened by 2 bases and J by 4 bases, with 11 bases between the two germline ends. In germline, CDR1 is SGHVS, CDR2 FNYEAQ. CDR3 sequence (DNA): TGTGCCAGCAGCTTATCATCAGTCCTTAATGAAAAACTGTTTTTT. It encodes CASSLSSVLNEKLFF.

This chain uses TRBV13 with TRBJ2-7, with D perhaps given as TRBD1 or TRBD2 (5 bases each). Germline V gene data show CDR1 as PRHDT and CDR2 as FYEKMQ (reference sequence). With 5 bases removed from V and 2 bases from J, the gap between germline ends came to 16 bases. CDR3 length: 15 amino acids. DNA for the CDR3: TGTGCCAGCAGCCGAAGCCGGGACGGAGCCTACGAGCAGTACGTC. Its translation: CASSRSRDGAYEQYV.

This clonotype was seen only once. The chain has TRBV29-1 and TRBJ1-1; possible D gene TRBD1, 6 bases. Per germline, CDR1 SQVTM and CDR2 ANQGSEA. This CDR3 comprises 13 residues. V lost 7 bases and J lost 4, with 16 bases in between. CDR3 in DNA: TGCAGCGGGGGGCCCCGAGGGGGCACTGAAGCTTTCTTT. It specifies CSGGPRGGTEAFF.

This clonotype turned up a few times. The chain carries TRBV10-2 and TRBJ2-1; D call uncertain. The CDR3 contains 13 residues. CDR1 WSHSY and CDR2 SAAADI come from the germline V gene. Between the trimmed V and J ends, which lost 7 bases and 0 bases, there was a span of 7 bases. CDR3 sequence: CASTTSSYNEQFF. The CDR3 region has the DNA TGCGCCAGCACTACGAGCTCCTACAATGAGCAGTTCTTC.

This sequence joins TRBV7-9 and TRBJ2-1; weak D call: TRBD2 (6 bases). The length of the CDR3 is 18 residues. Germline loops: CDR1 SEHNR, CDR2 FQNEAQ (reference sequence). V shed 1 base and J shed 2 bases, with 18 bases lying between them. The CDR3 region has the DNA TGTGCCAGCAGCTTAGGGTTCATCGGGAGTAATACCTACAATGAGCAGTTCTTC. Encoded protein: CASSLGFIGSNTYNEQFF.

This clonotype has a handful of counts. The CDR3 spells CSAITSGGTQETQYF. The CDR3 DNA reads as TGCAGTGCCATCACTAGCGGGGGGACCCAAGAGACCCAGTACTTC. The chain links TRBV20-1 to TRBJ2-5; TRBD2 aligns across 12 bases. Unmatched junction bases numbered 6, after V lost 6 bases and J lost 1 base. CDR1 is DFQATT and CDR2 is SNEGSKA in the germline V gene (reference sequence). This CDR3 spans 15 amino acids.

The V and J genes are TRBV18 and TRBJ2-3; 7 bases line up with TRBD1. Per the germline V gene, CDR1 is KGHSH and CDR2 is LQKENI. The CDR3 runs to 14 residues. V was clipped by 6 bases and J by 4 bases; unmatched bases: 7. CDR3 residues: CASSPTGEADTQYF. The CDR3 nucleotides are TGTGCCAGCTCCCCCACAGGGGAAGCAGATACGCAGTATTTT.

The V and J genes are TRBV9 and TRBJ1-1; 11 bases are a match to TRBD1. The CDR3 spans 15 residues. Trimming at V came to 3 bases and at J to 5 bases, leaving 6 bases not matched to a gene. Germline-derived CDR1 and CDR2 are SGDLS and YYNGEE. CDR3 sequence: CASSAGDRGNTEAFF. The CDR3 nucleotides read TGTGCCAGCAGCGCCGGGGACAGGGGGAATACTGAAGCTTTCTTT.

This clonotype was seen more than once but under ten times. The chain has TRBV7-9 and TRBJ1-2, with 10 bases matching TRBD1. The CDR3 is made up of 14 amino acids. V lost 5 bases, J lost 2 bases, and 2 bases stayed unmatched. Looked up from germline, CDR1 is SEHNR and CDR2 is FQNEAQ (reference sequence). The CDR3, as DNA: TGTGCCAGCAGCACGGGACAGGGGAACTATGGCTACACCTTC. As protein: CASSTGQGNYGYTF.

V gene TRBV12-2 combines with J gene TRBJ1-4. TRBV12-2 counts as a pseudogene. This CDR3 comprises 12 residues. Here the CDR3 DNA reads TGTGCAAGAGATCCAACTAATGAAAAACTGTTTTTT. Translating gives CARDPTNEKLFF.

This clonotype was observed a handful of times. The CDR3 nucleotides are TGTGCCAGCAGCGCCGTACTCTCCTACGAGCAGTACTTC. It codes for CASSAVLSYEQYF. The rearrangement links TRBV12-3 or TRBV12-4 to TRBJ2-7; D is uncertain. The CDR3 consists of 13 residues. V was cut by 6 bases and J by 0 bases, with 9 bases left in between.

This clonotype was observed a few times. This chain joins TRBV15 and TRBJ2-3; D call uncertain. CDR1 is LNHNV, CDR2 YYDKDF, per germline (reference sequence). The CDR3 is 16 residues long. The V end lost 5 bases, the J end lost 4 bases, and 19 bases lay between the germline ends. This chain's CDR3 is CATSLVGMVLADTQYF. The DNA for the CDR3 is TGTGCCACCAGCTTAGTGGGGATGGTCCTTGCAGATACGCAGTATTTT.

This clonotype was found many times. V and J are TRBV5-1 and TRBJ1-3; 7 nucleotides match TRBD1. The CDR3 runs 16 residues. Trimming at V came to 4 bases and at J to 2 bases, leaving 9 bases not matched to a gene. Germline V CDR1 and CDR2: SGHRS, YFSETQ. The CDR3 spells CASSASGTATGNTIYF. The DNA for the CDR3 is TGCGCCAGCAGCGCGTCCGGGACAGCGACTGGAAACACCATATATTTT.

This clonotype was recorded many times. This rearrangement joins TRBV12-3 or TRBV12-4 to TRBJ1-1; D is unclear. V was shortened by 7 bases and J by 1 base, with 4 bases between the two germline ends. The CDR3 sequence is 11 residues long. The CDR3 is CASKENTEAFF. The CDR3, as DNA: TGTGCCAGCAAAGAGAACACTGAAGCTTTCTTT.

There are a few counts of this clonotype. This chain joins TRBV20-1 and TRBJ2-7, with 8 positions matching TRBD2. The germline V gene encodes CDR1 DFQATT and CDR2 SNEGSKA (reference sequence). CDR3 length: 12 amino acids. Trimming removed 6 bases from V and 2 bases from J; junction bases left unmatched: 3. The CDR3 loop reads CSALGLAYEQYF. The CDR3 bases are TGCAGTGCGTTGGGACTAGCCTACGAGCAGTACTTC.

Worth noting for this clonotype: A single base separates this from a much larger clone, so it may be a read error. The CDR3 does not close with the conserved phenylalanine or tryptophan, likely indicating a read error. The chain combines TRBV7-2 with TRBJ2-3; D not certain. This CDR3 spans 13 amino acids. V lost 1 base, J lost 1 base, and 3 bases lay in between. Per germline, CDR1 SGHTA and CDR2 FQGNSA. The chain's CDR3 is CASSLERTDTQYV. The CDR3 DNA sequence: TGTGCCAGCAGCTTAGAACGCACAGATACGCAGTATGTT.

J is TRBJ1-5 and V is TRBV19; D is unclear. The V and J ends lost 3 bases and 3 bases respectively, with 12 bases between them. Looked up from germline, CDR1 is LNHDA and CDR2 is SQIVND (reference sequence). The CDR3 runs to 15 residues. CDR3: CASSMFWGDNQPQHF. The CDR3 DNA sequence: TGTGCCAGTAGTATGTTCTGGGGAGACAATCAGCCCCAGCATTTT.

This clonotype was seen a handful of times. The rearrangement uses TRBV6-5 and TRBJ2-1; 8 bases agree with TRBD2. The CDR3 is made up of 14 amino acids. Germline CDR1 reads MNHEY; CDR2 reads SVGAGI. V shed 8 bases and J 6 bases; nucleotides not matched to a gene: 9. DNA for the CDR3: TGTGCCAGCGCCGGCGGGGGGCTCTTCAATGAGCAGTTCTTC. This sequence encodes CASAGGGLFNEQFF.